This record concerns one T cell receptor (beta chain) sequence. This record belongs to a study of regulatory T cells in long-lasting Graves disease. Regarding time point: newly diagnosed GD, antithyroid drugs for less than 3 months. PBMCs were the source of the RNA used for TCR sequencing. The TCR beta library used iRepertoire HTBI primers with Arm-PCR amplification of CDR3. One entry per CDR3 protein results from TCRdb running MiXCR on the multiplex PCR reads. The sample holds 400,000 to 650,000 distinct CDR3 sequences, 16% seen once. The sample was also reused in another study, on T cells in Graves' hyperthyroidism and ophthalmopathy.

The TCR comes from a middle-aged woman with Graves disease. The sequencing used peripheral blood mononuclear cells (PBMCs), collected at new diagnosis, from a patient treated with antithyroid drugs.

This CDR3 reads CAWMRVLSTEAFF. The CDR3 nucleotides are TGTGCCTGGATGCGAGTCTTGAGTACTGAAGCTTTCTTT. The chain is built from TRBV30 and TRBJ1-1; D not certain. Germline CDR1 is GTSNPN and CDR2 is SVGIG (reference sequence). V was trimmed by 4 bases and J by 5 bases, leaving 14 bases between them. The CDR3 loop spans 13 amino acids.